Described below is a single TCR beta chain sequence and its context. Its antigen is still unknown. The data originate from a study of Graves' ophthalmopathy and Graves' hyperthyroidism. PBMCs were density-gradient isolated from around 10 ml fresh blood. The TCR beta CDR3 regions underwent amplification from RNA transcripts. A first-round RT-PCR used HTBI primers, followed by a second-round multiplex PCR. One entry per CDR3 protein, called by TCRdb with MiXCR from the multiplex PCR reads. The sample consists of roughly 610,000 distinct CDR3 sequences, 22% of them appearing once. Germline V gene data show CDR1 as MDHEN and CDR2 as SYDVKM. The CDR3 extends over 14 amino acids. Between the trimmed V and J ends, which lost 3 bases and 4 bases, there was a span of 13 bases. Study-wide results and caveats: Appearing in blood as well were most expanded thyroid clonotypes above 0.001 frequency.

The sequence derives from a woman between 18 and 29 years old with stable Graves' hyperthyroidism. Some clones in this sample may be carry-over from other donors' samples. The specimen was peripheral blood. The chain recombines TRBV28 with TRBJ2-7; D is uncertain. The CDR3 spells CASSFIGIEYEQYF. CDR3 nucleotide sequence: TGTGCCAGCAGTTTCATAGGGATTGAGTACGAGCAGTACTTC.